A single sample is the source of the 20 T cell receptor beta chains below, sequenced in a study of CD8 T cells in ankylosing spondylitis (dated by TCRdb to the late 2010s). Receptor amplification or capture employed 5' RACE. The sequencing machine was an Illumina HiSeq 2500. The raw public data were reprocessed by TCRdb itself: fastp quality trimming at Q25, MiXCR clonotype calling, in-frame beta chains only. One record per CDR3 amino acid sequence lists the most common genes and DNA. This sample is represented by hundreds of thousands of distinct CDR3 sequences; 20% to 25% of them were singletons. The top ten hold about 12% of the sample. Material: blood, either unsorted or a sorted T cell fraction (not recorded which). These receptor sequences come from a male donor with ankylosing spondylitis or in good health (not recorded which).

This clonotype was counted a few times. The chain couples TRBV18 to TRBJ2-1; possible D gene TRBD1, 5 bases. The CDR3 is made up of 12 amino acids. Deletions cut 8 bases from V and 5 bases from J, with 10 bases between. The V gene's germline CDR1 is KGHSH and CDR2 LQKENI. CDR3 coding DNA: TGTGCCAGCGCGACAGAGAACAATGAGCAGTTCTTC. This codes for CASATENNEQFF.

The J gene is TRBJ2-5, the V gene TRBV11-2; 7 bases align to TRBD2. The V gene's germline CDR1 is SGHAT and CDR2 FQNNGV. Losses at the gene ends were 4 bases for V and 5 bases for J; bases not matched to a gene: 10. The CDR3 runs 15 residues. Here the CDR3 reads CASSSISGVRETQYF. In DNA, the CDR3 is TGTGCCAGCAGCTCTATAAGCGGGGTACGGGAGACCCAGTACTTC. Complete variable domain (other parts from reference TRBV11-2 and TRBJ2-5): EAGVAQSPRYKIIEKRQSVAFWCNPISGHATLYWYQQILGQGPKLLIQFQNNGVVDDSQLPKDRFSAERLKGVDSTLKIQPAKLEDSAVYLCASSSISGVRETQYFGPGTRLLVL.

J is TRBJ2-7 and V is TRBV5-6; TRBD1 matches 11 bases. The ends lost 0 bases at V and 2 bases at J; junction bases unmatched: 1. The germline V gene has CDR1 SGHDT and CDR2 YYEEEE. The CDR3 sequence is 15 residues long. This chain's CDR3 is CASSLGTGGTYEQYF. The CDR3 DNA is TGTGCCAGCAGCTTGGGGACAGGGGGCACCTACGAGCAGTACTTC.

V and J are TRBV4-1 and TRBJ2-1; 11 bases agree with TRBD2. V lost 2 bases and J lost 7; bases outside the gene matches: 7. The CDR3 runs 16 residues. Germline lookup yields CDR1 MGHRA and CDR2 YSYEKL. In DNA, the CDR3 is TGCGCCAGCAGCCAACTCGGGACTAGCGGATCAAATGAGCAGTTCTTC. Translated: CASSQLGTSGSNEQFF.

The chain joins TRBV10-2 to TRBJ2-7; 9 nucleotides match TRBD1. The germline CDR1 and CDR2 sequences are WSHSY and SAAADI. The junction had 6 bases not matched to a gene; V was cut back by 6 bases and J by 3 bases. There are 14 residues in the CDR3. CDR3 amino acids: CASSRQGDNYEQYF. CDR3 nucleotide sequence: TGCGCCAGCAGCCGACAGGGGGACAACTACGAGCAGTACTTC.

The chain joins TRBV9 to TRBJ2-1; D not certain. This CDR3 region has 15 residues. V was shortened by 0 bases and J by 5 bases, with 12 bases between the two germline ends. From germline, CDR1 is SGDLS and CDR2 YYNGEE. CDR3 sequence (DNA): TGTGCCAGCAGCGTAGCCTCCGATTTCCACAATGAGCAGTTCTTC. This gives the protein CASSVASDFHNEQFF.

This clonotype was seen more than once but under ten times. The V and J genes are TRBV21-1 and TRBJ2-1; the D segment call TRBD1 is taken from the table without a DNA check. TRBV21-1 is listed as a pseudogene. CDR3 size: 18 residues. CDR3 in amino acids: CASSIYGLGKFPGNEQFF. DNA of the CDR3: TGTGCCAGCAGCATATATGGGTTGGGCAAATTTCCGGGCAATGAGCAGTTCTTC.

The table lists this clonotype with a few counts. The chain recombines TRBV30 with TRBJ1-2; TRBD1 agrees at 8 bases. V dropped 2 bases and J dropped 8; count of bases not matched to a gene: 10. Germline-derived CDR1 and CDR2 are GTSNPN and SVGIG (reference sequence). The CDR3 covers 14 residues. In DNA, the CDR3 is TGTGCCTGGAGTCCGGACAGGGCCAAGGAGGGCTACACCTTC. Its protein product is CAWSPDRAKEGYTF.

The rearrangement links TRBV30 to TRBJ2-1; no reliable D call. Deletions cut 3 bases from V and 10 bases from J, with 10 bases between. Germline CDR1 reads GTSNPN; CDR2 reads SVGIG (reference sequence). This CDR3 comprises 11 residues. The CDR3 DNA is TGTGCCTGGAGGGCTGCATGGGAGCAGTTCTTC. Amino acid sequence: CAWRAAWEQFF.

This clonotype has a single count. This rearrangement joins TRBV24-1 to TRBJ2-6; no firm D call. This CDR3 comprises 13 residues. V lost 11 bases to trimming and J lost 0 bases, with 7 bases between them. CDR1 is KGHDR, CDR2 SFDVKD, per germline. The CDR3 nucleotides read TGTGCCATCCCGTTCTCTGGGGCCAACGTCCTGACTTTC. Protein product: CAIPFSGANVLTF.

This clonotype was seen more than once but under ten times. The J gene is TRBJ2-3, the V gene TRBV21-1; TRBD1, the table's D call, was not compared with the DNA. TRBV21-1 is a pseudogene segment. This CDR3 is 16 amino acids long. The CDR3 sequence is CASSKKSDRSADTQYF. The CDR3 region has the DNA TGTGCCAGCAGCAAAAAGTCGGACAGGAGCGCAGATACGCAGTATTTT.

This clonotype appeared a single time. DNA for the CDR3: TGTGCCAGCAGTTCCCCCCGGGACAGAACCCAGTATTTT. This gives the protein CASSSPRDRTQYF. The rearrangement joins TRBV12-3 or TRBV12-4 to TRBJ2-3, with TRBD1 identical over 7 bases. This CDR3 contains 13 residues. Unmatched junction bases numbered 10, after V lost 4 bases and J lost 12 bases.

Only a few counts were recorded for this clonotype. J is TRBJ2-1 and V is TRBV30; D call uncertain. Germline V CDR1 and CDR2: GTSNPN, SVGIG (reference sequence). V lost 5 bases to trimming and J lost 2 bases, with 10 bases between them. The CDR3 has 13 residues. CDR3 in amino acids: CAWVRVAYNEQFF. For the CDR3, the DNA is TGTGCCTGGGTAAGGGTGGCCTACAATGAGCAGTTCTTC. Complete variable domain (other parts from reference TRBV30 and TRBJ2-1): SQTIHQWPATLVQPVGSPLSLECTVEGTSNPNLYWYRQAAGRGLQLLFYSVGIGQISSEVPQNLSASRPQDRQFILSSKKLLLSDSGFYLCAWVRVAYNEQFFGPGTRLTVL.

In its sample, this clonotype was seen a few times. The gene calls are TRBV29-1 and TRBJ2-5, with 7 bases aligning to TRBD2. CDR1 SQVTM and CDR2 ANQGSEA come from the germline V gene. Trimming cost V 4 bases and J 2 bases; bases outside gene matches: 7. The CDR3 spans 14 residues. DNA of the CDR3: TGCAGCGTTGGGATGGGACTAAGACAAGAGACCCAGTACTTC. Amino acids: CSVGMGLRQETQYF.

In its sample, this clonotype was seen a few times. The V call is TRBV5-1, the J call TRBJ2-1, with 8 bases that match TRBD1. The J segment lost 5 bases and the V segment lost 5 bases, leaving 12 bases of the junction unmatched. CDR1 is SGHRS and CDR2 is YFSETQ in the germline V gene. This CDR3 has 16 amino acids. In DNA, the CDR3 is TGCGCCAGCAGATCCAGACAGGGGAAGTCGGACAATGAGCAGTTCTTC. This sequence encodes CASRSRQGKSDNEQFF.

The chain combines TRBV5-1 with TRBJ2-5; maybe TRBD1 (6 bases). This CDR3 region has 17 residues. Germline V gives CDR1 SGHRS, CDR2 YFSETQ. V dropped 0 bases and J dropped 0 bases, with 15 bases sitting between them. CDR3 sequence: CASSLAPGHFNQETQYF. CDR3 coding DNA: TGCGCCAGCAGCTTGGCCCCGGGACACTTTAACCAAGAGACCCAGTACTTC.

This clonotype has a handful of counts. The chain is built from TRBV12-3 or TRBV12-4 and TRBJ1-5, with D hard to call. The CDR3 runs 11 residues. V shed 3 bases and J shed 10 bases, with 7 bases lying between them. The CDR3: CASSLAGPQHF. The CDR3 nucleotides are TGTGCCAGCAGTTTGGCAGGTCCCCAGCATTTT.

The V call is TRBV7-3, the J call TRBJ2-7; 9 bases are shared with TRBD1. The CDR3 runs 15 residues. V lost 5 bases, J lost 3 bases, and 8 bases stayed unmatched. CDR1 is SGHTA, CDR2 FQGTGA, per germline. DNA for the CDR3: TGTGCCAGCAGCGCCGGGACAGGGAGACTCTACGAGCAGTACTTC. This encodes CASSAGTGRLYEQYF. The complete variable domain, with remaining parts taken from reference TRBV7-3 and TRBJ2-7, reads GAGVSQTPSNKVTEKGKYVELRCDPISGHTALYWYRQSLGQGPEFLIYFQGTGAADDSGLPNDRFFAVRPEGSVSTLKIQRTERGDSAVYLCASSAGTGRLYEQYFGPGTRLTVT.

This clonotype was recorded a few times. J is TRBJ2-1 and V is TRBV28; no reliable D call. In germline, CDR1 is MDHEN, CDR2 SYDVKM. The CDR3 totals 13 residues. Between the trimmed V and J ends, which lost 8 bases and 0 bases, there was a span of 8 bases. CDR3 DNA sequence: TGTGCCAGCGAGATGAGCTCCTACAATGAGCAGTTCTTC. It translates to CASEMSSYNEQFF. The complete variable domain, with remaining parts taken from reference TRBV28 and TRBJ2-1, reads DVKVTQSSRYLVKRTGEKVFLECVQDMDHENMFWYRQDPGLGLRLIYFSYDVKMKEKGDIPEGYSVSREKKERFSLILESASTNQTSMYLCASEMSSYNEQFFGPGTRLTVL.

This clonotype has only a few counts. The chain is built from TRBV10-2 and TRBJ1-2, with D unresolved. Trimming shortened V by 2 bases and J by 4 bases, and 8 bases separated the two germline ends. This CDR3 is built from 13 residues. Germline V CDR1 and CDR2: WSHSY, SAAADI. The CDR3 region is CASSEMGLYGYTF. The CDR3 coding sequence is TGCGCCAGCAGTGAGATGGGTCTCTATGGCTACACCTTC.